This TCR beta chain was sequenced in a study of cytomegalovirus exposure and HLA in healthy donors. This CDR3 is built from 13 residues. V shed 3 bases and J 3 bases; nucleotides not matched to a gene: 1. Germline V gene lookup returns CDR1 SEHNR and CDR2 FQNEAQ (reference sequence). This PCR relied on a set of 60 Vbeta primers and 13 Jbeta primers. The assay was immunoSEQ multiplex PCR, and TCRdb's table has in-frame clones only and misses some. The sample has 85,000 to 95,000 clones, 76% seen once. Sequenced: PBMCs. This receptor was taken from a man aged 25 to 45 in good health and CMV-seropositive. The chain has TRBV7-9 and TRBJ1-2, with 7 positions matching TRBD1. The DNA for the CDR3 is TGTGCCAGCAGCTTGGGACAGTACTATGGCTACACCTTC. The encoded protein is CASSLGQYYGYTF.